This T cell receptor (beta chain) was recorded in a study of identical twins. Study results and limitations: The study found that models underestimated out-of-frame TCR alpha sharing in monozygotic twins. Cross-sectional statistics underpinned the conclusions; the same donors were not followed.

The cDNA had a unique molecular identifier and a template-switch universal primer site. TCRdb reprocessed the 5' RACE reads with MiXCR, giving one entry per CDR3 protein. The sample lists approximately 630,000 distinct CDR3 sequences, about 7% occurring once. The sample holds many counts of this clonotype. The antigen remains undetermined. Separately, the same data were catalogued under a study of yellow fever vaccine responses in identical twins.

This TCR came from a woman aged 18 to 35 in good health. Sample: PBMCs.

The CDR3 DNA follows: TGTGCCAGCACACCGGGACAGGGGGCAGGCAATGAGCAGTTCTTC. Translation gives CASTPGQGAGNEQFF. The chain uses TRBV12-3 or TRBV12-4 and TRBJ2-1, with 12 positions matching TRBD1. This CDR3 spans 15 amino acids. Losses at the gene ends were 7 bases for V and 6 bases for J; bases not matched to a gene: 7.